The 23 T cell receptor beta chains reported below all come from one sample, sequenced in a study of blood T cell repertoires in COVID-19. Repertoires were generated with immunoSEQ multiplex PCR, while TCRdb's copy carries only in-frame clones and drops some. The repertoire holds about 96,000 clones, with roughly 84% as singletons. Sample: peripheral blood. These receptor sequences come from a woman between 55 and 75 years old with acute or convalescent COVID-19.

The chain couples TRBV6-5 to TRBJ2-7, with D maybe TRBD1 (6 bases). CDR1 MNHEY and CDR2 SVGAGI come from the germline V gene. There are 15 residues in the CDR3. Trimming pared 5 bases from V and 5 bases from J, leaving 19 bases between. This CDR3 is CASSPRGPPLNEQYF. In nucleotides, the CDR3 is TGTGCCAGCAGTCCCAGGGGCCCCCCTTTGAACGAGCAGTACTTC.

The rearrangement uses TRBV7-2 and TRBJ1-5, with 9 bases matching TRBD1. The CDR3 is 15 amino acids. CDR1 is SGHTA and CDR2 is FQGNSA in the germline V gene. Germline trimming cut 3 bases from V and 6 bases from J; bases unmatched to any gene: 6. Here the CDR3 DNA reads TGTGCCAGCAGCTTGACAGGGGGGGTCGGTCAGCCCCAGCATTTT. Translating it yields CASSLTGGVGQPQHF. The variable domain in full, completed from reference TRBV7-2 and TRBJ1-5, reads GAGVSQSPSNKVTEKGKDVELRCDPISGHTALYWYRQSLGQGLEFLIYFQGNSAPDKSGLPSDRFSAERTGGSVSTLTIQRTQQEDSAVYLCASSLTGGVGQPQHFGDGTRLSIL.

This chain joins TRBV4-2 and TRBJ1-2; a weak D match, TRBD1 (5 bases). Looked up from germline, CDR1 is LGHNA and CDR2 is YNFKEQ. V was shortened by 3 bases and J by 4 bases, with 18 bases between the two germline ends. The CDR3 has 16 residues. The CDR3 DNA reads TGTGCCAGCAGCCATAGCCTCCAGGGCAGCTTCTATGGCTACACCTTC. Its protein product is CASSHSLQGSFYGYTF.

V and J are TRBV30 and TRBJ1-5; 8 nucleotides agree with TRBD1. The CDR3 spans 14 residues. Germline V gives CDR1 GTSNPN, CDR2 SVGIG (reference sequence). V shed 0 bases and J 4 bases; nucleotides not matched to a gene: 2. The DNA of the CDR3 is TGTGCCTGGAGTGTAGGACAGGGTAATCAGCCCCAGCATTTT. It translates to CAWSVGQGNQPQHF.

The chain joins TRBV4-1 to TRBJ1-2; 8 bases align to TRBD1. Germline V gene data show CDR1 as MGHRA and CDR2 as YSYEKL. The trim removed 3 bases at V and 8 bases at J, leaving 17 bases unmatched. The CDR3 is 17 amino acids. CDR3 region: CASSHGRQSGGARGYTF. In DNA, the CDR3 is TGCGCCAGCAGCCATGGGCGACAATCAGGGGGCGCGAGGGGCTACACCTTC.

This clone came up a few times. This chain links TRBV28 with TRBJ2-1; TRBD2 matches 10 bases. V lost 7 bases and J lost 6; bases outside the gene matches: 6. This CDR3 has 14 amino acids. The germline V gene has CDR1 MDHEN and CDR2 SYDVKM. This CDR3 reads CASKEAGGRNEQFF. The CDR3, as DNA: TGTGCCAGCAAGGAAGCGGGGGGGCGCAATGAGCAGTTCTTC.

V gene TRBV4-1 combines with J gene TRBJ1-3; 9 bases map to TRBD1. This CDR3 is built from 15 residues. The ends lost 4 bases at V and 4 bases at J; junction bases unmatched: 5. CDR1 is MGHRA, CDR2 YSYEKL, per germline. The CDR3 reads CASSPPTGGGNTIYF. CDR3 sequence (DNA): TGCGCCAGCAGCCCCCCGACAGGGGGAGGAAACACCATATATTTT.

The chain couples TRBV25-1 to TRBJ2-1, with 14 bases lining up with TRBD2. Looked up from germline, CDR1 is MGHDK and CDR2 is SYGVNS. CDR3 length: 14 amino acids. V lost 3 bases, J lost 13 bases, and 5 bases stayed unmatched. The CDR3 DNA sequence: TGTGCCAGCAGTGAGGGACTAGCGGGGGCCCGACAGTTCTTC. Translating gives CASSEGLAGARQFF.

This clone was counted a few times. This chain uses TRBV29-1 with TRBJ1-2; D unresolved. V dropped 6 bases and J dropped 0 bases, with 8 bases sitting between them. The germline V gene encodes CDR1 SQVTM and CDR2 ANQGSEA. This CDR3 is 12 amino acids long. CDR3 nucleotide sequence: TGCAGCGTAAGTCGAGCTAACTATGGCTACACCTTC. It encodes CSVSRANYGYTF. Complete variable domain (other parts from reference TRBV29-1 and TRBJ1-2): SAVISQKPSRDICQRGTSLTIQCQVDSQVTMMFWYRQQPGQSLTLIATANQGSEATYESGFVIDKFPISRPNLTFSTLTVSNMSPEDSSIYLCSVSRANYGYTFGSGTRLTVV.

J is TRBJ2-1 and V is TRBV20-1; D may be TRBD2 (5 bases). CDR3 size: 15 residues. The V gene lost 3 bases and the J gene lost 5 bases, with 17 bases spanning the gap. Germline CDR1 DFQATT, CDR2 SNEGSKA (reference sequence). Written as DNA, the CDR3 is TGCAGTGCTAGTTTCCGGGCCCCGGGGAACAATGAGCAGTTCTTC. Protein: CSASFRAPGNNEQFF.

The chain couples TRBV21-1 to TRBJ1-2; TRBD1, as called in the table, went unchecked against the DNA. TRBV21-1 is shown as a pseudogene. This CDR3 is built from 20 residues. The CDR3: CASSKGGGTGTGAPSGGYTF. CDR3 DNA sequence: TGTGCCAGCAGCAAAGGGGGGGGAACCGGGACAGGGGCCCCTAGCGGTGGCTACACCTTC.

The chain recombines TRBV10-1 with TRBJ1-1, with TRBD1 identical over 10 bases. V lost 0 bases, J lost 6 bases, and 4 bases stayed unmatched. There are 15 residues in the CDR3. Germline assignment: CDR1 WNHNN and CDR2 SYGVQD (reference sequence). The CDR3: CASSESGTGASEAFF. CDR3 coding DNA: TGCGCCAGCAGTGAGTCCGGGACAGGGGCCTCTGAAGCTTTCTTT.

This clone showed up just once. The V and J genes are TRBV2 and TRBJ2-3; D is perhaps TRBD1 (6 bases). This CDR3 comprises 18 residues. Germline CDR1 SNHLY, CDR2 FYNNEI. Trimming took 1 base from V and 4 from J, leaving 21 bases between them. In DNA form, the CDR3 reads TGTGCCAGCAGTGAAGTTGGGGGCCTCGGGCCTACTTCAGATACGCAGTATTTT. Translated, it gives CASSEVGGLGPTSDTQYF.

The genes are TRBV9 and TRBJ1-1; TRBD1 matches at 7 bases. The germline CDR1 and CDR2 sequences are SGDLS and YYNGEE. J lost 0 bases, V lost 4 bases, and 9 bases had no gene match. This CDR3 has 16 amino acids. CDR3 sequence (DNA): TGTGCCAGCAGCCCAACAGGGGAAATACTGAACACTGAAGCTTTCTTT. Its translation: CASSPTGEILNTEAFF. The complete variable domain, with remaining parts taken from reference TRBV9 and TRBJ1-1, reads DSGVTQTPKHLITATGQRVTLRCSPRSGDLSVYWYQQSLDQGLQFLIQYYNGEERAKGNILERFSAQQFPDLHSELNLSSLELGDSALYFCASSPTGEILNTEAFFGQGTRLTVV.

The rearrangement uses TRBV18 and TRBJ1-3, with D perhaps TRBD1 (5 bases). This CDR3 has 17 residues. Germline CDR1 and CDR2: KGHSH and LQKENI. The V gene lost 2 bases and the J gene lost 0 bases, with 14 bases spanning the gap. The CDR3 is CASSPSAGPLSGNTIYF. The CDR3 DNA is TGTGCCAGCTCACCATCTGCGGGACCCCTCTCTGGAAACACCATATATTTT.

This chain uses TRBV24-1 with TRBJ2-3; 10 nucleotides line up with TRBD2. Looked up from germline, CDR1 is KGHDR and CDR2 is SFDVKD. J gave up 4 bases and V 10 bases, and 4 bases lay outside the gene matches. This CDR3 is 13 amino acids long. Here the CDR3 DNA reads TGTGCCACTTCAGCGGGGGGGTCAGATACGCAGTATTTT. Protein: CATSAGGSDTQYF.

The chain employs TRBV2 and TRBJ1-4; D perhaps matches TRBD1 (5 bases). From germline, CDR1 is SNHLY and CDR2 FYNNEI. The length of the CDR3 is 17 residues. The germline V and J ends were trimmed by 5 bases and 7 bases, with 23 bases remaining between them. This CDR3 reads CASSPHQRSRGSEKLFF. The CDR3 region has the DNA TGTGCCAGCAGTCCTCACCAACGCTCAAGGGGAAGTGAAAAACTGTTTTTT.

The chain is built from TRBV28 and TRBJ1-5; D is unresolved. This CDR3 has 15 amino acids. The ends were cut back, 1 base at V and 3 bases at J, with 10 bases in the middle. From germline, CDR1 is MDHEN and CDR2 SYDVKM. This CDR3 reads CASSLSNSFNQPQHF. The CDR3 DNA follows: TGTGCCAGCAGTTTATCTAACAGCTTCAATCAGCCCCAGCATTTT.

The chain recombines TRBV11-3 with TRBJ1-4, with 7 nucleotides matching TRBD1. Germline V CDR1 and CDR2: SGHNT, YENEEA. This CDR3 comprises 15 residues. V lost 4 bases, J lost 5 bases, and 7 bases stayed unmatched. CDR3 in DNA: TGTGCCAGCAGCTCCCACAGGGGCCGGAATGAAAAACTGTTTTTT. Translating gives CASSSHRGRNEKLFF. Together with reference TRBV11-3 and TRBJ1-4, the CDR3 gives the full variable domain: EAGVVQSPRYKIIEKKQPVAFWCNPISGHNTLYWYLQNLGQGPELLIRYENEEAVDDSQLPKDRFSAERLKGVDSTLKIQPAELGDSAVYLCASSSHRGRNEKLFFGSGTQLSVL.

At least ten counts were recorded for this clone. The V call is TRBV7-9, the J call TRBJ1-5, with a weak D call TRBD1 (6 bases). Looked up from germline, CDR1 is SEHNR and CDR2 is FQNEAQ (reference sequence). V lost 2 bases and J lost 3, with 11 bases in between. CDR3 length equals 15 residues. The CDR3 is CASSLSPGDNQPQHF. The CDR3 nucleotides are TGTGCCAGCAGCTTATCACCAGGGGACAATCAGCCCCAGCATTTT.

The V and J genes are TRBV7-3 and TRBJ2-1; D unclear. Germline V gene lookup returns CDR1 SGHTA and CDR2 FQGTGA. Trimming cost V 5 bases and J 2 bases, with 10 bases left between them. The CDR3 runs 14 residues. The CDR3 bases are TGTGCCAGCAGCCTCCCAGGCGCCTACAATGAGCAGTTCTTC. Encoded protein: CASSLPGAYNEQFF.

CDR3 sequence reads: CASTPFGGLRGDTQYF. The DNA of the CDR3 is TGTGCCAGCACCCCCTTCGGGGGACTTCGGGGAGATACGCAGTATTTT. The rearrangement uses TRBV7-8 and TRBJ2-3; D is perhaps TRBD2 (6 bases). Germline V CDR1 and CDR2: SGHVS, FQNEAQ. V lost 7 bases and J lost 5, with 22 bases in between. The CDR3 runs 16 residues.

The chain is built from TRBV7-3 and TRBJ1-2; the D gene is possibly TRBD1 (6 bases). Per germline, CDR1 SGHTA and CDR2 FQGTGA. V was cut by 5 bases and J by 2 bases, with 18 bases left in between. The CDR3 spans 16 residues. The CDR3 DNA reads as TGTGCCAGCAGCCCTAGCGGACAGAGAATCAACTATGGCTACACCTTC. It encodes CASSPSGQRINYGYTF.